Reported below is one T cell receptor beta chain. The junction does not match germline at one end; this may be a read error. The CDR3 sequence is 16 residues long. CDR1 is SNHLY, CDR2 FYNNEI, per germline. Genomic DNA input was roughly 2 to 5.5 ug, equal within pairs. Clones were sequenced by immunoSEQ multiplex PCR, and TCRdb holds only the in-frame ones, with some missing. The data contain about 2,900 clones, approximately 85% of them singletons. The entry originates in a study of T cells in lung cancer brain metastases. Resection was for synchronous oligometastatic disease or a late solitary brain metastasis recurrence.

The sequenced sample consisted of tumor tissue from the primary lung tumor. The TCR sequence derives from a woman aged 60 to 75 with non-small cell lung cancer. This chain joins TRBV2 and TRBJ1-1; D not certain. The chain's CDR3 is CAGSEDGGHWNTEAFF. The CDR3 region has the DNA TGTGCCGGCAGTGAAGACGGCGGTCATTGGAACACTGAAGCTTTCTTT.